These 14 T cell receptor beta chains were sequenced from one sample in a study of control samples from healthy donors and cancer patients. Sequencing was performed with immunoSEQ multiplex PCR; in TCRdb, only in-frame clones are kept and a portion is missing. The sample records approximately 93,000 clones, about 89% being singletons. Sequenced: PBMCs. The receptor set was obtained from a woman aged 45-65 years with colorectal cancer.

This clone was recorded once. This sequence joins TRBV2 and TRBJ2-2; TRBD1 matches at 10 bases. Germline V gene sequence: CDR1 SNHLY, CDR2 FYNNEI. V lost 0 bases, J lost 5 bases, and 0 bases stayed unmatched. The CDR3 runs to 15 residues. Written as DNA, the CDR3 is TGTGCCAGCAGTGAAGCGGGACAGGGGACCGGGGAGCTGTTTTTT. It codes for CASSEAGQGTGELFF.

The rearrangement links TRBV18 to TRBJ2-1; D perhaps matches TRBD2 (6 bases). V gave up 2 bases and J gave up 4 bases, with 9 bases separating them. This CDR3 has 14 residues. Germline V gene lookup returns CDR1 KGHSH and CDR2 LQKENI. The CDR3 spells CASSPSREYNEQFF. CDR3 sequence (DNA): TGTGCCAGCTCACCAAGTCGGGAGTACAATGAGCAGTTCTTC.

The chain has TRBV12-3 or TRBV12-4 and TRBJ2-7, with D possibly being TRBD2 (6 bases). V lost 3 bases and J lost 7, with 13 bases in between. The CDR3 consists of 13 residues. In nucleotides, the CDR3 is TGTGCCAGCAGTTTCGGGGCGGGGAAGGAGCAGTACGTC. It specifies CASSFGAGKEQYV.

The V and J genes are TRBV10-3 and TRBJ1-2; 9 bases match TRBD1. Germline V CDR1 and CDR2: ENHRY, SYGVKD. This CDR3 has 15 residues. The V and J ends lost 0 bases and 7 bases, in that order; junction bases with no gene match: 6. This chain's CDR3 is CAISESPGQGRGYTF. CDR3 coding DNA: TGTGCCATCAGTGAGTCTCCGGGACAGGGACGTGGCTACACCTTC.

The rearrangement joins TRBV28 to TRBJ1-2, with D maybe TRBD1 (6 bases). Germline V CDR1 and CDR2: MDHEN, SYDVKM. The CDR3 consists of 14 residues. V was pared by 2 bases and J by 0 bases, with 7 bases between. The CDR3 DNA reads as TGTGCCAGCAGTTTACAGGGGCCTAACTATGGCTACACCTTC. It translates to CASSLQGPNYGYTF.

CDR3 DNA: TGTGCCAGCAGTCGCACCCAGACAGGGGGTAATAGGAATGAGCAGTTCTTC. Translating it yields CASSRTQTGGNRNEQFF. The chain couples TRBV5-6 to TRBJ2-1; TRBD1 matches 9 bases. The CDR3 totals 17 residues. CDR1 is SGHDT, CDR2 YYEEEE, per germline. The V and J ends lost 5 bases and 7 bases, in that order; junction bases with no gene match: 16.

This clone showed up just once. J is TRBJ2-2 and V is TRBV16; D gene uncertain. CDR3 size: 13 residues. V was cut by 0 bases and J by 8 bases, with 7 bases left in between. Germline-derived CDR1 and CDR2 are KGHSY and FQNENV. CDR3 protein: CASSQSRDGELFF. The CDR3 bases are TGTGCCAGCAGCCAATCACGTGATGGGGAGCTGTTTTTT. Filled out from reference TRBV16 and TRBJ2-2, the complete variable domain reads GEEVAQTPKHLVRGEGQKAKLYCAPIKGHSYVFWYQQVLKNEFKFLISFQNENVFDETGMPKERFSAKCLPNSPCSLEIQATKLEDSAVYFCASSQSRDGELFFGEGSRLTVL.

The rearrangement joins TRBV11-2 to TRBJ2-1; 10 bases are a match to TRBD2. The CDR3 loop spans 15 amino acids. V lost 2 bases and J lost 5; bases outside the gene matches: 3. Looked up from germline, CDR1 is SGHAT and CDR2 is FQNNGV. Written as DNA, the CDR3 is TGTGCCAGCAGCTTACCACTAGCGGGGAACAATGAGCAGTTCTTC. Protein product: CASSLPLAGNNEQFF.

The chain carries TRBV6-2 or TRBV6-3 and TRBJ1-1; tentative D call: TRBD1 (6 bases). V was cut by 2 bases and J by 4 bases, with 11 bases left in between. This CDR3 is built from 14 residues. The germline V gene encodes CDR1 MNHEY and CDR2 SVGEGT. Here the CDR3 DNA reads TGTGCCAGCAGTTACGGAAGGGGGGGCACTGAAGCTTTCTTT. It is translated as CASSYGRGGTEAFF.

This sequence joins TRBV7-2 and TRBJ2-7; tentatively, D is TRBD2 (6 bases). The germline V gene has CDR1 SGHTA and CDR2 FQGNSA. The V and J ends lost 5 bases and 4 bases respectively, with 12 bases between them. This CDR3 spans 13 amino acids. DNA of the CDR3: TGTGCCAGCAGCCGAACGCGGGATTACGAGCAGTACGTC. This sequence encodes CASSRTRDYEQYV.

The chain recombines TRBV27 with TRBJ1-2, with D possibly TRBD1 on 6 matching bases. The germline V and J ends were trimmed by 6 bases and 5 bases, with 19 bases remaining between them. Germline lookup yields CDR1 MNHEY and CDR2 SMNVEV (reference sequence). The CDR3 runs to 15 residues. CDR3 loop: CASRQGTPTPYGYTF. In nucleotides, the CDR3 is TGTGCCAGCAGACAAGGGACACCCACTCCGTATGGCTACACCTTC.

The V gene is TRBV10-3, the J gene TRBJ1-4; TRBD1 matches 9 bases. Losses at the gene ends were 8 bases for V and 8 bases for J; bases not matched to a gene: 6. Germline lookup yields CDR1 ENHRY and CDR2 SYGVKD. CDR3 size: 13 residues. CDR3 region: CAIRQGEGEKLFF. DNA for the CDR3: TGTGCCATCCGACAGGGGGAGGGGGAAAAACTGTTTTTT.

This clone was detected once. The chain links TRBV2 to TRBJ2-1, with TRBD2 matching 9 bases. The CDR3 is made up of 15 amino acids. V dropped 7 bases and J dropped 6; count of bases not matched to a gene: 10. Germline values: CDR1 SNHLY, CDR2 FYNNEI. In nucleotides, the CDR3 is TGTGCCAGCAACCCTTTCGGCGGGGGGGCCAATGAGCAGTTCTTC. This codes for CASNPFGGGANEQFF.

The rearrangement links TRBV30 to TRBJ1-1, with 10 bases matching TRBD1. Looked up from germline, CDR1 is GTSNPN and CDR2 is SVGIG (reference sequence). The CDR3 runs 13 residues. The ends lost 5 bases at V and 2 bases at J; junction bases unmatched: 2. CDR3 nucleotides: TGTGCCTGGGGGGACAGGGGTAACACTGAAGCTTTCTTT. Translation: CAWGDRGNTEAFF.